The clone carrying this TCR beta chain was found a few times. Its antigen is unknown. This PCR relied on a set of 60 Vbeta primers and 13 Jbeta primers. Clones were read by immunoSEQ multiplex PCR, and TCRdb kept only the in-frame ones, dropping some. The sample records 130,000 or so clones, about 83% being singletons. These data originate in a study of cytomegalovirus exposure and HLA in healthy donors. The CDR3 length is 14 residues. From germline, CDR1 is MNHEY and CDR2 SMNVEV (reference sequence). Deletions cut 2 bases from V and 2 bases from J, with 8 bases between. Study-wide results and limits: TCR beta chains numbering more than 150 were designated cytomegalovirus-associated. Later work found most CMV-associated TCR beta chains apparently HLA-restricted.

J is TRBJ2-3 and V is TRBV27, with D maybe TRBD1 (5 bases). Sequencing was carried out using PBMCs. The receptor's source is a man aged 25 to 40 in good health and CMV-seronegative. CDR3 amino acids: CASSLETDTDTQYF. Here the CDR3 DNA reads TGTGCCAGCAGTTTAGAGACAGACACAGATACGCAGTATTTT.